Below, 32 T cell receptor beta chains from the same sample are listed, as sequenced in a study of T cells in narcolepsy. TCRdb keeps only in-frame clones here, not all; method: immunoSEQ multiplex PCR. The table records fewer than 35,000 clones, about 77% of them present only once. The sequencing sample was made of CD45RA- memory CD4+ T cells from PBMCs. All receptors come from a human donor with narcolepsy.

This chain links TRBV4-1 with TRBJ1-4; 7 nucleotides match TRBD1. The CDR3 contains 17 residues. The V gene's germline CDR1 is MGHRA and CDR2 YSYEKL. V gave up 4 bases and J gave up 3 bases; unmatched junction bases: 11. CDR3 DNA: TGCGCCAGCAGCCGCAGCCGGGACAGCACACCTAATGAAAAACTGTTTTTT. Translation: CASSRSRDSTPNEKLFF.

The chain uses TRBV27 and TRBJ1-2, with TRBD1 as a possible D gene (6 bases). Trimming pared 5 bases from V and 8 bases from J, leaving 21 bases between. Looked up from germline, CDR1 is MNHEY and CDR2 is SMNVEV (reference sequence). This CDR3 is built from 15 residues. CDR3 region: CASSHRDTERAGYTF. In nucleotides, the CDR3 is TGTGCCAGCAGTCACCGGGACACCGAGCGAGCGGGCTACACCTTC.

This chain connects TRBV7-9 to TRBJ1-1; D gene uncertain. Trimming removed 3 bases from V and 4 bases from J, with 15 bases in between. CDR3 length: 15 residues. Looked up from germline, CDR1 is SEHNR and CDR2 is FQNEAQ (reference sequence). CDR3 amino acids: CASSLVRALSTEAFF. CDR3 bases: TGTGCCAGCAGCTTGGTTAGGGCGTTGAGCACTGAAGCTTTCTTT.

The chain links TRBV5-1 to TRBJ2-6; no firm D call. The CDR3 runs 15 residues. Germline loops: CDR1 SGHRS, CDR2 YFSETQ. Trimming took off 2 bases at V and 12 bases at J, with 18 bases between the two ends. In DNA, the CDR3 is TGCGCCAGCAGCTTCCTATCTGATTCTCGGGCCGTCCTGACTTTC. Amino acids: CASSFLSDSRAVLTF.

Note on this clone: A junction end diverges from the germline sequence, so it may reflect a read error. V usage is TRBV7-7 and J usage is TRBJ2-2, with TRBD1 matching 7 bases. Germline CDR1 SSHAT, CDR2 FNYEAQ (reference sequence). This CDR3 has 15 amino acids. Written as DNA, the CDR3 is TGTGCTAGCACCCCCGGGACAGTGAACACCGGGGAGCTGTTTTTT. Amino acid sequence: CASTPGTVNTGELFF.

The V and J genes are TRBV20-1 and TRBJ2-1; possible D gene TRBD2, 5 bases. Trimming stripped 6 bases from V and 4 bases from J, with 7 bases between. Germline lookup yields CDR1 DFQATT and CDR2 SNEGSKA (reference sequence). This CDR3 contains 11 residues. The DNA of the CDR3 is TGCAGTGCCCGACTATACAATGAGCAGTTCTTC. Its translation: CSARLYNEQFF.

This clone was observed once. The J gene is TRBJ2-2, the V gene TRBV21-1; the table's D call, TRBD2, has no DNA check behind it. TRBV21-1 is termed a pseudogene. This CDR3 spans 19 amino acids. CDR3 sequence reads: CASTPPLGRGPRNTGELFF. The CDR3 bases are TGTGCCAGCACCCCCCCGCTTGGGCGGGGGCCCCGGAACACCGGGGAGCTGTTTTTT.

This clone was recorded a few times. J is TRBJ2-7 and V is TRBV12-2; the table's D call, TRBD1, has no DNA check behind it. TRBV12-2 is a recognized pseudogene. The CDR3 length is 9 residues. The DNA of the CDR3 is TGTGCAAGTCGCACGACAGAGTACTTC. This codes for CASRTTEYF.

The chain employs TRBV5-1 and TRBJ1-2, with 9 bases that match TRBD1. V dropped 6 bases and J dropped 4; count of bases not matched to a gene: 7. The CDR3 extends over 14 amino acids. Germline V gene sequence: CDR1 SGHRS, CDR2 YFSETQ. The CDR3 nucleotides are TGCGCCAGCAATCTCGGGACAGGGTCCTATGGCTACACCTTC. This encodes CASNLGTGSYGYTF.

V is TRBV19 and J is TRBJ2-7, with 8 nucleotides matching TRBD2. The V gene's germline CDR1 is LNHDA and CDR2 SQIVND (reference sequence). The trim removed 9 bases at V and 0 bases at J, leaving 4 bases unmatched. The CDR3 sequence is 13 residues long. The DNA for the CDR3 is TGTGCCAGCGGGGGGGACCTCTCCTACGAGCAGTACTTC. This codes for CASGGDLSYEQYF.

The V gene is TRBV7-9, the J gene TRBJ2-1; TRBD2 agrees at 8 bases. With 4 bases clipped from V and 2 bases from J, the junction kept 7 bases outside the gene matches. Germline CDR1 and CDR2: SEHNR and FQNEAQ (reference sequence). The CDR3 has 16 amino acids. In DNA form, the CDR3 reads TGTGCCAGCAGCTCCTCCGGGAGGGGCCCCTACAATGAGCAGTTCTTC. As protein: CASSSSGRGPYNEQFF.

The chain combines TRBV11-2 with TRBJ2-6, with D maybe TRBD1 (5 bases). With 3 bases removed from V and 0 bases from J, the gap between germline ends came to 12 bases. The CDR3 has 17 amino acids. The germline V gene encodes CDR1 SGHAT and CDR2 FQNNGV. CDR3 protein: CASSFGQGYSGANVLTF. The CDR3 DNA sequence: TGTGCCAGCAGCTTTGGCCAGGGTTACTCTGGGGCCAACGTCCTGACTTTC.

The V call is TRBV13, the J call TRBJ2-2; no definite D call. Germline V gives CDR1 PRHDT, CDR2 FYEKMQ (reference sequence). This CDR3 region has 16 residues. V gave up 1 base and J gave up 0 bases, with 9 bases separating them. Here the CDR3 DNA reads TGTGCCAGCAGCTTAGTGTCAGTTTCGAACACCGGGGAGCTGTTTTTT. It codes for CASSLVSVSNTGELFF.

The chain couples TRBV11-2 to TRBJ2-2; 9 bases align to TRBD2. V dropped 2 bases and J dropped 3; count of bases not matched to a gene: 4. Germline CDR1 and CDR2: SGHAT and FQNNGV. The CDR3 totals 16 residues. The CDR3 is CASSLSGGSHTGELFF. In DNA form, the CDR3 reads TGTGCCAGCAGCTTAAGCGGGGGGTCGCACACCGGGGAGCTGTTTTTT.

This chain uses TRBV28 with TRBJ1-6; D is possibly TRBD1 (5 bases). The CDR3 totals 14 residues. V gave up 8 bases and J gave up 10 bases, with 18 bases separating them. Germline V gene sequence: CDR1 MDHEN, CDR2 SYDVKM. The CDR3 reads CASRTRGGRSPLHF. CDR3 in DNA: TGTGCCAGCCGTACTCGGGGCGGGAGGTCACCCCTCCACTTT.

The CDR3 sequence: CASRKTGTGRPDTQYF. As DNA, the CDR3 is TGTGCCAGCAGGAAAACCGGGACAGGGAGGCCAGATACGCAGTATTTT. The J gene is TRBJ2-3, the V gene TRBV7-3, with 9 bases lining up with TRBD1. J gave up 4 bases and V 6 bases, and 11 bases lay outside the gene matches. The CDR3 has 16 amino acids. Germline CDR1 SGHTA, CDR2 FQGTGA. The full variable domain, completed using reference TRBV7-3 and TRBJ2-3, is GAGVSQTPSNKVTEKGKYVELRCDPISGHTALYWYRQSLGQGPEFLIYFQGTGAADDSGLPNDRFFAVRPEGSVSTLKIQRTERGDSAVYLCASRKTGTGRPDTQYFGPGTRLTVL.

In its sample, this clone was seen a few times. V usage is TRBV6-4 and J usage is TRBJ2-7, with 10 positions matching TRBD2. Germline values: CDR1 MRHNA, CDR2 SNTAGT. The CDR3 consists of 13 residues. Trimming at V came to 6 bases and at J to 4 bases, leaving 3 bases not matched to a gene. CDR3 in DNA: TGTGCCAGCAGCCCTAGCGGGAGTTACGAGCAGTACTTC. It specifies CASSPSGSYEQYF.

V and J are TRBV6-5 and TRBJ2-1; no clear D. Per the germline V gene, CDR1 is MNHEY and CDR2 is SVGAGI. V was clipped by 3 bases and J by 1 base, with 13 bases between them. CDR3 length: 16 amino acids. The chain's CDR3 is CASSYSSEPSYNEQFF. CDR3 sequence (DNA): TGTGCCAGCAGTTATTCGAGCGAGCCGTCCTACAATGAGCAGTTCTTC.

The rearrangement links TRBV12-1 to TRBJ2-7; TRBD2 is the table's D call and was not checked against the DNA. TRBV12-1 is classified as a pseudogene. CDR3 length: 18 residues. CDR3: CASSCWAGERGCFHEQYF. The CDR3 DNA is TGTGCCAGCAGCTGCTGGGCCGGGGAGCGGGGGTGTTTCCACGAGCAGTACTTC.

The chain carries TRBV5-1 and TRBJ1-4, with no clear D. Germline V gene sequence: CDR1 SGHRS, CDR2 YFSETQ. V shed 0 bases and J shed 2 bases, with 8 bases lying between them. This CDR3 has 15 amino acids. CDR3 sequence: CASSLDGRTNEKLFF. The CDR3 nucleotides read TGCGCCAGCAGCTTGGACGGCAGGACTAATGAAAAACTGTTTTTT.

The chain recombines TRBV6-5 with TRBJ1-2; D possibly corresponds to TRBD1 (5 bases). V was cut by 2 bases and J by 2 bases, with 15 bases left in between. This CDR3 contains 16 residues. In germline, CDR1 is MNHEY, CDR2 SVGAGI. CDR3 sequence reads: CASSYGGGRTNYGYTF. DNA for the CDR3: TGTGCCAGCAGTTACGGTGGGGGTAGAACGAACTATGGCTACACCTTC.

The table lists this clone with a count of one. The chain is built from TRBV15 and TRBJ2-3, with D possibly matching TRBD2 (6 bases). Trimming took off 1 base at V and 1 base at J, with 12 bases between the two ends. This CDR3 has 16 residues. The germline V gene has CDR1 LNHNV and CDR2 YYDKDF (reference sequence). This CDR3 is CATSRAGPGGTDTQYF. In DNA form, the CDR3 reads TGTGCCACCAGCAGAGCGGGCCCGGGGGGCACAGATACGCAGTATTTT.

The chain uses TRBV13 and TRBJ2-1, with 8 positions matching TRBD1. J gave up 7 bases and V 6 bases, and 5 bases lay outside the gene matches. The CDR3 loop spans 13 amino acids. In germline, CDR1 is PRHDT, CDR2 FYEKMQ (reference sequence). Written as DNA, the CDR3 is TGTGCCAGCAGTAGGGGACAGGCTAATGAGCAGTTCTTC. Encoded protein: CASSRGQANEQFF.

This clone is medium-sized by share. As DNA, the CDR3 is TGTGCCAGCCACCGGGGCCCGGGACAGGGACACACTGAAGCTTTCTTT. It encodes CASHRGPGQGHTEAFF. The rearrangement uses TRBV2 and TRBJ1-1, with TRBD1 matching 9 bases. CDR3 length: 16 amino acids. Germline lookup yields CDR1 SNHLY and CDR2 FYNNEI. The junction had 13 bases not matched to a gene; V was cut back by 8 bases and J by 3 bases.

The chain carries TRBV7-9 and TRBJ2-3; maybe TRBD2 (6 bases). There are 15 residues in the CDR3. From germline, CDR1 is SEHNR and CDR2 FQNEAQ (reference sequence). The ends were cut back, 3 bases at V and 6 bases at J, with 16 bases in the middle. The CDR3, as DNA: TGTGCCAGCAGCTTGGTGGGCGGGGTGCGGGATACGCAGTATTTT. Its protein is CASSLVGGVRDTQYF.

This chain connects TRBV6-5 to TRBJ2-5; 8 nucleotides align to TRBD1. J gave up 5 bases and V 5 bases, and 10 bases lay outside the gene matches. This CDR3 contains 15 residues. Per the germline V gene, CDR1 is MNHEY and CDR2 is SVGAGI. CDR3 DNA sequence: TGTGCCAGCAGTCTGGGGACAGGCGTAAGTGAGACCCAGTACTTC. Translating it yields CASSLGTGVSETQYF.

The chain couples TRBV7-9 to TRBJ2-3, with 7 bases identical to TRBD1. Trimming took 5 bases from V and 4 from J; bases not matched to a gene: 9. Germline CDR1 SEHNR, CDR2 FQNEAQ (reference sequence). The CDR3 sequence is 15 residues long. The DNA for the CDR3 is TGTGCCAGCAGCCTCGGGACAGTCGGTCCAGATACGCAGTATTTT. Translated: CASSLGTVGPDTQYF.

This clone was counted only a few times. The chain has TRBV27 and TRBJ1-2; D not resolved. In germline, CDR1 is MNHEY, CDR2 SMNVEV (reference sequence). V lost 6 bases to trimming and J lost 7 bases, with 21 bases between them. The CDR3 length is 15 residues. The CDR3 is CASSPQVLSPGGYTF. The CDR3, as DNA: TGTGCCAGCAGCCCCCAAGTTTTGTCCCCCGGTGGCTACACCTTC.

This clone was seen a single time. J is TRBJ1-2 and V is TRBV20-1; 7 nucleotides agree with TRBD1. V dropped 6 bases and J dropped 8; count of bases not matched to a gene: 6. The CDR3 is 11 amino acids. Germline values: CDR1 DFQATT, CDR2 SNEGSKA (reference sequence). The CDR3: CSARTGGGYTF. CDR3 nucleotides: TGCAGTGCGCGGACAGGTGGAGGCTACACCTTC.

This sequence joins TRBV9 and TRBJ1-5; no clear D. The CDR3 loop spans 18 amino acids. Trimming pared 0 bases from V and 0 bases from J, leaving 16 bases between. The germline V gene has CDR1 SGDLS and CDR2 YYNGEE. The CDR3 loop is CASSVVCGVQDSNQPQHF. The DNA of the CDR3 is TGTGCCAGCAGCGTAGTTTGTGGTGTGCAGGATAGCAATCAGCCCCAGCATTTT.

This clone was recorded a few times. This CDR3 reads CASSFDVSRGAFF. The CDR3 DNA reads as TGTGCCAGCAGCTTCGACGTTTCCCGAGGAGCTTTCTTT. The chain employs TRBV7-9 and TRBJ1-1; D not resolved. Germline V gene sequence: CDR1 SEHNR, CDR2 FQNEAQ (reference sequence). Trimming pared 3 bases from V and 10 bases from J, leaving 15 bases between. The CDR3 has 13 residues.

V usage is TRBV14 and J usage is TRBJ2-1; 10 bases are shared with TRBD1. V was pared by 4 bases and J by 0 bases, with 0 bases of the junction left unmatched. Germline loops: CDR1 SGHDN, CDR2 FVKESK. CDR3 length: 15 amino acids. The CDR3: CASSRDRGSYNEQFF. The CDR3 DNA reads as TGTGCCAGCAGCCGGGACAGGGGCTCCTACAATGAGCAGTTCTTC.